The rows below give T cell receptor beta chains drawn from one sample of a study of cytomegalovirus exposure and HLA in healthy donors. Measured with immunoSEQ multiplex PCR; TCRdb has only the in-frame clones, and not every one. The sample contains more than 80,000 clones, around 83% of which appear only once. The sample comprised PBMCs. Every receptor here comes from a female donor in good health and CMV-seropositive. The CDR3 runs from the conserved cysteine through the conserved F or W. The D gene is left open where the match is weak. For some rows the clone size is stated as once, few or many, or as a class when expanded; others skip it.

CATFAAGLGTEAFF,TGTGCCACCTTTGCCGCAGGGTTGGGCACTGAAGCTTTCTTT,TRBV27,NA,NA,TRBJ1-1
CASSPSLDRGSEQYF,TGCGCCAGCAGCCCATCCCTGGACAGGGGGAGCGAGCAGTACTTC,TRBV4-1,NA,TRBD1,TRBJ2-7
CASSAQTGGGTEAFF,TGTGCCAGCAGTGCCCAGACAGGCGGTGGGACTGAAGCTTTCTTT,TRBV6-1,NA,NA,TRBJ1-1
CSVEDQGNEQFF,TGCAGCGTTGAAGACCAGGGCAATGAGCAGTTCTTC,TRBV29-1,NA,NA,TRBJ2-1
CASSFAYEQYF,TGTGCCAGCAGTTTCGCCTACGAGCAGTACTTC,TRBV28,NA,NA,TRBJ2-7
CATSRDLPSAEGWNSPLHF,TGTGCCACCAGCAGAGATCTCCCCTCGGCGGAGGGATGGAATTCACCCCTCCACTTT,TRBV15,NA,NA,TRBJ1-6
CASSYASGRYEQYF,TGTGCCAGCAGTTACGCTAGCGGGAGATACGAGCAGTACTTC,TRBV6-5,NA,TRBD2,TRBJ2-7
CASSLGQGYYGYTF,TGCGCCAGCAGCTTGGGACAGGGGTACTATGGCTACACCTTC,TRBV5-1,NA,TRBD1,TRBJ1-2
CASSFDRYREQYF,TGTGCCAGCAGCTTTGACAGATATCGCGAGCAGTACTTC,TRBV5-4,NA,NA,TRBJ2-7
CASSLSYTETNTEAFF,TGTGCCAGCAGCTTATCCTACACGGAGACCAACACTGAAGCTTTCTTT,TRBV7-3,NA,NA,TRBJ1-1
CASSTRGPTGNDGYTF,TGTGCCAGTAGTACTAGGGGACCGACAGGGAATGATGGCTACACCTTC,TRBV19,NA,TRBD1,TRBJ1-2
CASSRGQLSYEQYF,TGTGCCAGCAGTAGGGGACAGCTATCCTACGAGCAGTACTTC,TRBV6-1,few,TRBD1,TRBJ2-7
CAWMGQGVNEQFF,TGTGCTTGGATGGGACAGGGGGTTAATGAGCAGTTCTTC,TRBV30,NA,TRBD1,TRBJ2-1
CASSDSSGGANEQFF,TGTGCCAGCAGTGACTCTAGCGGGGGGGCCAATGAGCAGTTCTTC,TRBV6-4,NA,TRBD2,TRBJ2-1
CASSLDRGATYGYTF,TGTGCCAGCAGCCTGGACAGGGGAGCGACCTATGGCTACACCTTC,TRBV9,NA,TRBD1,TRBJ1-2
CASSLAGRGDEQFF,TGTGCCAGCAGCTTGGCCGGGAGGGGCGATGAGCAGTTCTTC,TRBV5-4,once,TRBD2,TRBJ2-1
CASSLRRSGNTIYF,TGTGCCAGCAGCCTGCGGAGGTCTGGAAACACCATATATTTT,TRBV27,NA,NA,TRBJ1-3
CASSPLAGGQETQYF,TGTGCCAGCAGTCCCCTAGCGGGTGGACAAGAGACCCAGTACTTC,TRBV28,NA,TRBD2,TRBJ2-5
CASSLNGRENEQFF,TGTGCCAGCAGCTTGAACGGGAGGGAAAATGAGCAGTTCTTC,TRBV5-4,NA,TRBD2,TRBJ2-1
CASSLPLTGTEAFF,TGTGCCAGCAGTTTACCATTGACGGGCACTGAAGCTTTCTTT,TRBV28,NA,NA,TRBJ1-1
CASSLGAGSGNTIYF,TGTGCCAGCAGCTTAGGGGCCGGCTCTGGAAACACCATATATTTT,TRBV7-9,NA,NA,TRBJ1-3
CASTMTGGGYGYTF,TGTGCCAGCACTATGACGGGGGGCGGCTATGGCTACACCTTC,TRBV28,NA,NA,TRBJ1-2
CASSLTGGYEQYF,TGTGCCAGCAGCCTCACAGGGGGCTACGAGCAGTACTTC,TRBV14,NA,TRBD1,TRBJ2-7
CASRVDRGSSEAFF,TGTGCCAGCAGGGTAGACAGGGGCAGCAGTGAAGCTTTCTTT,TRBV5-4,NA,TRBD1,TRBJ1-1
CASSLARTSGSRSTDTQYF,TGCGCCAGCAGCTTGGCCCGTACTAGCGGGAGCCGTAGCACAGATACGCAGTATTTT,TRBV5-1,NA,TRBD2,TRBJ2-3
CASRRDREGEKLFF,TGTGCCAGCAGGAGGGACAGGGAGGGCGAAAAACTGTTTTTT,TRBV6-5,NA,TRBD1,TRBJ1-4
CASSVAASGRGEQFF,TGTGCCAGCAGCGTAGCGGCTAGCGGGAGAGGTGAGCAGTTCTTC,TRBV9,NA,TRBD2,TRBJ2-1
CAWSGLRPPHF,TGTGCCTGGAGTGGGTTGCGCCCCCCCCATTTT,TRBV30,NA,NA,TRBJ2-3
CASSVTATVNTGELFF,TGTGCCAGCAGCGTCACAGCCACAGTGAACACCGGGGAGCTGTTTTTT,TRBV9,NA,NA,TRBJ2-2
CASSRYKGDSYEQYF,TGTGCCAGCAGTCGCTACAAGGGGGACTCCTACGAGCAGTACTTC,TRBV27,NA,NA,TRBJ2-7
CATSRADTNQPQHF,TGTGCCACCAGCAGAGCGGACACCAATCAGCCCCAGCATTTT,TRBV15,few,NA,TRBJ1-5
CASSQSVIGQGDYGYTF,TGTGCCAGCAGCCAATCGGTTATCGGACAGGGCGACTATGGCTACACCTTC,TRBV16,NA,TRBD1,TRBJ1-2
CASNPFSGNTIYF,TGTGCCAGCAATCCATTCTCTGGAAACACCATATATTTT,TRBV6-1,once,NA,TRBJ1-3
CASSVQLAGNTGELFF,TGTGCCAGCAGCGTACAACTAGCGGGTAACACCGGGGAGCTGTTTTTT,TRBV9,NA,TRBD2,TRBJ2-2
CASSKRQGSNTEAFF,TGTGCCAGCAGTAAGCGACAGGGGTCGAACACTGAAGCTTTCTTT,TRBV6-6,NA,TRBD1,TRBJ1-1
CASSYLQGVDEQYF,TGTGCCAGCAGTTACTTACAGGGGGTTGACGAGCAGTACTTC,TRBV6-6,NA,TRBD1,TRBJ2-7
CASSQPRTGDYGYTF,TGCGCCAGCAGCCAACCCCGGACAGGGGACTATGGCTACACCTTC,TRBV4-1,NA,TRBD1,TRBJ1-2
CASSSQGRGPYGYTF,TGTGCCAGCAGCTCCCAAGGGAGGGGACCCTATGGCTACACCTTC,TRBV5-4,NA,NA,TRBJ1-2
CASSPGQTYGYTF,TGTGCCAGTAGTCCGGGACAGACCTATGGCTACACCTTC,TRBV19,NA,TRBD1,TRBJ1-2
CASSKGLATDTQYF,TGTGCCAGCAGCAAAGGACTAGCCACAGATACGCAGTATTTT,TRBV9,NA,TRBD2,TRBJ2-3
CAWNEGGFGTEAFF,TGTGCCTGGAATGAGGGAGGGTTCGGCACTGAAGCTTTCTTT,TRBV30,NA,NA,TRBJ1-1
CASSPLGGSGQPQHF,TGTGCCAGCTCACCGTTAGGGGGCAGTGGTCAGCCCCAGCATTTT,TRBV18,NA,TRBD1,TRBJ1-5
CASSLRLAGTYEQYF,TGTGCCAGCAGTTTAAGACTAGCGGGAACCTACGAGCAGTACTTC,TRBV27,NA,TRBD2,TRBJ2-7
CASSPLIGGTGEAFF,TGCGCCAGCAGCCCTCTTATCGGCGGAACGGGGGAAGCTTTCTTT,TRBV4-1,few,NA,TRBJ1-1
CASSQDTPPFHEQFF,TGCGCCAGCAGCCAAGACACACCTCCCTTCCATGAGCAGTTCTTC,TRBV4-1,NA,NA,TRBJ2-1
CASSWGQGDIQYF,TGTGCCAGCAGTTGGGGACAGGGGGACATTCAGTACTTC,TRBV6-5,few,TRBD1,TRBJ2-4
CASSQGTGMSSEQFF,TGTGCCAGCAGCCAGGGGACAGGGATGTCGAGTGAGCAGTTCTTC,TRBV14,few,TRBD1,TRBJ2-1
CASSFHQGTLDTQYF,TGTGCCAGCAGCTTCCATCAGGGGACGTTGGATACGCAGTATTTT,TRBV7-2,NA,NA,TRBJ2-3
CASSVSIGNEQFF,TGTGCCAGCAGCGTAAGCATCGGTAATGAGCAGTTCTTC,TRBV9,NA,NA,TRBJ2-1
CASRPGQNLNYGYTF,TGTGCCAGCCGGCCGGGACAGAACCTCAACTATGGCTACACCTTC,TRBV6-5,NA,TRBD1,TRBJ1-2
CASSLRPQGRGLREQYF,TGTGCCAGCAGCTTACGTCCCCAGGGCAGGGGGCTTAGGGAGCAGTACTTC,TRBV5-4,once,TRBD1,TRBJ2-7
CASSLTRQGARSGNEQFF,TGTGCCAGCAGCTTAACGAGACAGGGGGCCCGTAGTGGCAATGAGCAGTTCTTC,TRBV7-9,NA,TRBD1,TRBJ2-1
CASSDGGRSGANVLTF,TGTGCCAGCAGTGATGGAGGACGCTCTGGGGCCAACGTCCTGACTTTC,TRBV6-1,few,NA,TRBJ2-6